The TCR beta chain described here comes from a study of Ad26.COV2.S vaccination and SARS-CoV-2 variants. Study in general: Donor got 5x10^10 or 1x10^11 viral particles of Ad26.COV2.S. Study results and limitations: Breadth, reportedly substantial, characterized the spike-specific CD8+ and CD4+ T cell responses after vaccination.

Profiled with immunoSEQ multiplex PCR; TCRdb holds only in-frame clones, not every one. The profile shows about half a million clones, roughly nine tenths of them singletons. The CDR3 contains 14 residues. Deletions cut 5 bases from V and 9 bases from J, with 17 bases between. Looked up from germline, CDR1 is SGHTA and CDR2 is FQGNSA. Specified treatment: 15 to 20 received Ad26.COV2.S at low or high dose, single or two shots; about 5 received placebo; per-sample allocation not given. Material that was analyzed had been drawn on day 63 after the first vaccine or placebo injection. It was an adult aged 18-55 years in Boston who was the donor. Comment on this clone: Antigen specificity is unknown.

Source: peripheral blood, taken in a trial of Ad26.COV2.S vaccine versus placebo. The rearrangement links TRBV7-2 to TRBJ2-1; D is uncertain. This sequence originates from a person between 18 and 65 years old who received the Ad26.COV2.S COVID-19 vaccine or a placebo. CDR3 nucleotides: TGTGCCAGCAGCCCGCGGTCCCAGCCGGGTGAGCAGTTCTTC. Encoded protein: CASSPRSQPGEQFF.